This TCR beta chain was captured in a study of response to subunit inactivated influenza vaccine. The junction had 10 bases not matched to a gene; V was cut back by 5 bases and J by 8 bases. CDR3 size: 14 residues. The germline CDR1 and CDR2 sequences are SGHRS and YFSETQ. Each CDR3 protein gets one entry after TCRdb re-called the RT-PCR reads with MiXCR. Here the sample spans 550,000 to 600,000 distinct CDR3 sequences, about 10% being singletons. Details on this clonotype: Its antigen is unknown.

Overall study findings and caveats: Each seasonal influenza vaccination recruits few new T cells, the authors suggested.

This sequence originates from a middle-aged man who received an inactivated influenza vaccine. The chain is built from TRBV5-1 and TRBJ2-1; 7 nucleotides line up with TRBD1. The sequencing here drew on PBMCs from blood, taken on the day of vaccination. Here the CDR3 reads CASSKGASEDEQFF. As DNA, the CDR3 is TGCGCCAGCAGTAAGGGGGCATCGGAGGATGAGCAGTTCTTC.